The source of this T cell receptor (beta chain) is a study of blood T cell repertoires in COVID-19 (dated by TCRdb to the early 2020s). With regard to the full study: Collaborator samples came from the United States, Italy and Spain and covered acute and convalescent phases of COVID-19. Where HLA class I and class II types were available, the types were taken from metadata supplied by the sample provider, not from assay-based typing. A de-identified subject ID, COVID-19 status, age in years and sex were almost always included in the sample metadata. Subjects who had been exposed to COVID-19, were actively infected with it, or had recovered from it provided the deeply sampled blood TCRbeta repertoires that made up the dataset. The material from the prospective study consisted of cDNA or gDNA derived from T cells, B-cell-depleted T cells, or PBMCs. The repertoires were made available in a free public database intended to serve as a resource for research on the immune response to SARS-CoV-2. Samples were obtained from the ongoing ImmuneRACE study (first 160 participants) and from about 1,300 subjects provided by 6 global collaborators. Study-level results and caveats: The quantity of clinical and demographic metadata differed by source and by participant and was supplied without curation.

TCRbeta CDR3 regions were amplified from genomic DNA by means of the immunoSEQ Assay, a bias-controlled multiplex PCR. Processing in the source paper ran as follows. Nucleated cell counts per sample were estimated from amplification of reference gene primers within the assay. Sequence reads were collapsed and filtered to measure the absolute abundance of every unique TCRbeta CDR3 rearrangement. Productive Simpson clonality was computed per sample as the square root of Simpson's diversity index over productive rearrangements. What TCRdb holds here is the immuneACCESS table cut down to in-frame rearrangements. Part of the clones is not present; checked against another copy, under half of the missing clones reflect an unresolved V gene, and the others are unexplained. V and J calls and clone size are those listed in that table; D and trimming were worked out from the DNA. Here the sample has more than 200,000 clones; 83% occur a single time. 8.6% of the sample is held by the ten biggest clonotypes.

Worth noting for this clone: Which antigen it targets is not known. The junction differs from germline at one of its ends, possibly a read error.

Each collaborating institution followed its own protocols to collect whole blood in K2EDTA tubes. For TCRbeta analysis, collaborators shipped samples in one of three forms: frozen whole blood, isolated PBMCs, or DNA extracted from either of those sample types. The sample consisted of peripheral blood. The source is a man aged 35 to 55 with active or convalescent COVID-19.

DNA sequence: TGTGCCAGCTCCCTCCGGGACAGGGAGGGGGATTTT. This codes for CASSLRDREGDF. The rearrangement combines TRBV18 with TRBJ1-3, and 9 junction bases match TRBD1. CDR1 KGHSH and CDR2 LQKENI were looked up in the germline V gene. The CDR3 runs 12 amino acids, cysteine and phenylalanine included. This entry keeps only the CDR3 DNA: 36 bases, framed from base 1.